The rows below give T cell receptor beta chains drawn from one sample of a study of CD8 T cells in ankylosing spondylitis. Via MiXCR, TCRdb re-called the 5' RACE reads, giving one row per CDR3 protein. The repertoire has 200,000 to 300,000 distinct CDR3 sequences, around 9.1% of them found once; the top ten carry nearly 7%. The sequenced sample consisted of blood, either unsorted or a sorted T cell fraction (not recorded which). The receptors derive from a male donor with ankylosing spondylitis or in good health (not recorded which). The CDR3 runs from the conserved cysteine through the conserved F or W. Fields, in order: V gene, D gene, J gene, clone size, CDR3 protein, CDR3 DNA. A D gene is named only where the DNA matches it firmly. Not all rows give a size; the values are once, few, many and, for expanded clones, a class.

TRBV6-5,TRBD2,TRBJ2-1,many,CASSFQRGGINEQFF,TGTGCCAGCAGTTTCCAGCGGGGGGGAATCAATGAGCAGTTCTTC
TRBV4-2,TRBD2,TRBJ2-2,.,CASSPSGSTLRELFF,TGTGCCAGCAGCCCCAGCGGGAGTACCCTCCGGGAGCTGTTTTTT
TRBV10-3,.,TRBJ1-1,many,CAISGGSEAGNTEAFF,TGTGCCATCAGTGGGGGCAGTGAGGCTGGGAACACTGAAGCTTTCTTT
TRBV10-3,.,TRBJ1-1,many,CAISPLMWENTEAFF,TGTGCCATCAGTCCCCTAATGTGGGAGAACACTGAAGCTTTCTTT
TRBV30,.,TRBJ2-1,many,CAWSTPLNEQFF,TGTGCCTGGAGTACCCCCTTAAATGAGCAGTTCTTC
TRBV20-1,.,TRBJ2-7,many,CSARAHSRHEQYF,TGCAGTGCTAGAGCACATAGCAGGCACGAGCAGTACTTC
TRBV6-2/TRBV6-3,TRBD2,TRBJ2-5,many,CASSAGLGAQETQYF,TGTGCCAGCAGTGCCGGACTAGGAGCTCAAGAGACCCAGTACTTC
TRBV7-2,TRBD1,TRBJ1-1,few,CASSLVQGAEAFF,TGTGCCAGCAGCTTAGTCCAGGGGGCTGAAGCTTTCTTT
TRBV12-3/TRBV12-4,.,TRBJ1-1,many,CASSFLGAGTEAFF,TGTGCCAGCAGTTTTCTGGGGGCGGGCACTGAAGCTTTCTTT
TRBV20-1,TRBD2,TRBJ2-7,few,CSASVAGVAEQYF,TGCAGTGCTAGTGTTGCGGGAGTGGCTGAGCAGTACTTC
TRBV11-3,TRBD2,TRBJ2-1,.,CASSLYASGGAYNEQFF,TGTGCCAGCAGCTTGTATGCTAGCGGAGGAGCCTACAATGAGCAGTTCTTC
TRBV12-3/TRBV12-4,.,TRBJ2-1,.,CASTRTNPSYNEQFF,TGTGCCAGCACCCGGACCAACCCATCCTACAATGAGCAGTTCTTC
TRBV7-9,TRBD1,TRBJ1-2,many,CASSSPLDRGYYGYTF,TGTGCCAGCAGCTCCCCCCTCGACAGGGGCTACTATGGCTACACCTTC
TRBV5-6,TRBD1,TRBJ1-1,few,CASSAGQGDAEAFF,TGTGCCAGCAGCGCGGGACAGGGGGATGCTGAAGCTTTCTTT
TRBV5-1,TRBD2,TRBJ2-7,many,CASSPLATGGEQYF,TGCGCCAGCAGCCCACTAGCGACGGGTGGCGAGCAGTACTTC
TRBV7-2,TRBD2,TRBJ2-1,many,CASSVPGLAGGFEQFF,TGTGCCAGCAGCGTGCCGGGACTAGCGGGAGGGTTTGAGCAGTTCTTC
TRBV19,.,TRBJ1-5,many,CASNPGAYNQPQHF,TGTGCCAGTAATCCAGGGGCCTACAATCAGCCCCAGCATTTT
TRBV6-1,TRBD1,TRBJ1-2,many,CASSAIDRGANYGYTF,TGTGCCAGCAGTGCAATAGACAGGGGCGCTAACTATGGCTACACCTTC
TRBV10-3,.,TRBJ1-4,many,CAISESNQKEKLFF,TGTGCCATCAGTGAGTCGAATCAGAAGGAAAAACTGTTTTTT
TRBV12-3/TRBV12-4,TRBD1,TRBJ1-2,few,CASSLGGTGNYGYTF,TGTGCCAGCAGTTTAGGGGGGACAGGGAACTATGGCTACACCTTC
TRBV12-3/TRBV12-4,.,TRBJ2-2,many,CASSPDYTGELFF,TGTGCCAGCAGCCCGGACTACACGGGGGAGCTGTTTTTT
TRBV30,TRBD1,TRBJ1-1,few,CAWRGQGWTEAFF,TGTGCCTGGAGGGGACAGGGGTGGACTGAAGCTTTCTTT
TRBV4-2,TRBD1,TRBJ1-1,many,CASSKQGQTEAFF,TGTGCCAGCAGCAAACAGGGGCAAACTGAAGCTTTCTTT
TRBV7-2,TRBD2,TRBJ2-3,many,CASSLQGLGADTQYF,TGTGCCAGCAGCTTACAGGGACTAGGCGCAGATACGCAGTATTTT
TRBV6-5,.,TRBJ1-2,many,CASSSLTVNYGYTF,TGTGCCAGCAGTTCCCTAACAGTAAACTATGGCTACACCTTC
TRBV25-1,.,TRBJ1-2,many,CASSERGIDGYTF,TGTGCCAGCAGTGAGCGAGGGATTGATGGCTACACCTTC
TRBV7-8,TRBD1,TRBJ1-5,.,CASSLGSRGSNQPQHF,TGTGCCAGCAGCTTAGGTAGCAGGGGGAGCAATCAGCCCCAGCATTTT